One TCR beta chain is described in this entry. This specimen belongs to a study of monozygotic twins with inflammatory bowel disease. The cDNA of both the TCRalpha and TCRbeta chains was subjected to two nested PCRs of approximately 16 and 10 cycles. No DNA is given; TCRdb re-called the 5' RACE reads and lists each CDR3 protein once. The repertoire shows about 380,000 distinct CDR3 sequences; the top ten hold roughly 2.6%. Germline V gives CDR1 SGHRS, CDR2 YFSETQ. The CDR3 runs to 17 residues. The chain couples TRBV5-1 to TRBJ1-6. The clonotype comes from a human donor with ulcerative colitis or Crohn's disease, or a healthy co-twin of an affected twin (not recorded which). Sequencing used blood. CDR3 protein: CASSSYPGGRYNSPLHF.